A selection of T cell receptor beta chains follows, all from one sample in a study of T cell repertoires in cytomegalovirus infection. One entry per CDR3 protein, called by TCRdb with MiXCR from the reads. The sample shows about 260,000 distinct CDR3 sequences, approximately 9.1% of them seen only once. The sample consisted of PBMCs. The receptors originated from a human donor in good health (CMV status not recorded). Some clones in this sample may be carry-over from other donors' samples. Each CDR3 is given with its conserved first and last residue. The D gene is left open where the match is weak. Clone size is given for some rows only: seen once, a few or many times, or a class if the clone is expanded.

TRBD1	TRBV15	NA	TRBJ1-1	CATSRDLSGGSTIFEAFF	TGTGCCACCAGCAGAGATCTGTCAGGGGGGTCGACCATTTTTGAAGCTTTCTTT
NA	TRBV6-5	few	TRBJ2-2	CASSKPRGLLGGELFF	TGTGCCAGCAGTAAACCCCGGGGGCTCCTAGGAGGGGAGCTGTTTTTT
NA	TRBV7-9	few	TRBJ1-4	CASSSPINEKLFF	TGTGCCAGCAGCTCCCCGATAAATGAAAAACTGTTTTTT
NA	TRBV7-3	many	TRBJ2-7	CASSQRSGSVDEQYF	TGTGCCAGCAGCCAAAGGTCAGGGAGCGTCGACGAGCAGTACTTC
TRBD1	TRBV29-1	few	TRBJ1-5	CSVGPGTGEVDQPQHF	TGCAGCGTTGGACCCGGGACAGGGGAAGTGGATCAGCCCCAGCATTTT
TRBD1	TRBV15	NA	TRBJ1-6	CATSRGDARPGTGASPLHF	TGTGCCACCAGCAGAGGCGATGCACGACCCGGGACAGGGGCTTCACCCCTCCACTTT
NA	TRBV14	NA	TRBJ1-2	CASSSPDGYGYTF	TGTGCCAGCAGCAGCCCGGATGGCTATGGCTACACCTTC
TRBD1	TRBV7-2	many	TRBJ2-7	CASSLADRSSYEQYF	TGTGCCAGCAGCTTAGCGGACAGGAGCTCCTACGAGCAGTACTTC
NA	TRBV7-2	many	TRBJ2-7	CASSLIGNEQYF	TGTGCCAGCAGCTTAATAGGCAACGAGCAGTACTTC
TRBD2	TRBV7-8	many	TRBJ2-3	CASSLDAGGPSDTQYF	TGTGCCAGCAGCTTAGACGCGGGAGGGCCCTCAGATACGCAGTATTTT
TRBD1	TRBV7-2	many	TRBJ2-5	CASSLQGANQETQYF	TGTGCCAGCAGCTTGCAGGGGGCGAACCAAGAGACCCAGTACTTC
NA	TRBV7-2	many	TRBJ1-5	CASSLEGGDQPQHF	TGTGCCAGCAGCTTGGAGGGAGGAGACCAGCCCCAGCATTTT
NA	TRBV2	many	TRBJ2-1	CASSVGISSNEQFF	TGTGCCAGCAGTGTAGGCATCTCCTCCAATGAGCAGTTCTTC
NA	TRBV5-4	many	TRBJ2-5	CASSLGAEETQYF	TGTGCCAGCAGCTTGGGCGCAGAGGAGACCCAGTACTTC
NA	TRBV19	NA	TRBJ1-5	CASSTQQGGYNQPQHF	TGTGCCAGTAGTACCCAACAGGGCGGCTACAATCAGCCCCAGCATTTT
TRBD1	TRBV29-1	NA	TRBJ1-1	CSVTRQGGDEAFF	TGCAGCGTTACCCGACAGGGAGGCGATGAAGCTTTCTTT
TRBD2	TRBV20-1	many	TRBJ2-3	CSARGAGGNTDTQYF	TGCAGTGCTAGAGGGGCGGGGGGGAACACAGATACGCAGTATTTT
NA	TRBV7-2	many	TRBJ2-1	CASSIQTKSGEQFF	TGTGCCAGCAGCATCCAGACTAAGAGCGGTGAGCAGTTCTTC
NA	TRBV7-2	many	TRBJ1-5	CASSFRVGNQPQHF	TGTGCCAGCAGCTTTAGAGTGGGCAATCAGCCCCAGCATTTT
TRBD1	TRBV19	few	TRBJ2-7	CASTSADRVNEQYF	TGTGCCAGTACCTCAGCGGACAGGGTGAACGAGCAGTACTTC
NA	TRBV28	NA	TRBJ1-4	CASTSAPTNEKLFF	TGTGCCAGCACTTCAGCCCCAACTAATGAAAAACTGTTTTTT
NA	TRBV20-1	NA	TRBJ2-5	CSYYRAPETQYF	TGCAGTTACTACCGGGCCCCGGAGACCCAGTACTTC
TRBD2	TRBV20-1	many	TRBJ2-7	CSAPRGGLAREQYF	TGCAGTGCTCCCCGAGGGGGACTAGCGAGAGAGCAGTACTTC
NA	TRBV6-1	many	TRBJ1-5	CASSEALRQPQHF	TGTGCCAGCAGTGAAGCGCTTAGACAGCCCCAGCATTTT
TRBD2	TRBV25-1	NA	TRBJ2-5	CASSDVRGGGETQYF	TGTGCCAGCAGTGATGTCCGGGGCGGGGGAGAGACCCAGTACTTC
NA	TRBV12-3/TRBV12-4	NA	TRBJ1-1	CASSFRTKNTEAFF	TGTGCCAGCAGTTTCCGGACCAAGAACACTGAAGCTTTCTTT
TRBD1	TRBV7-2	many	TRBJ2-7	CASSPLGTVYEQYF	TGTGCCAGCAGCCCCTTGGGGACAGTCTACGAGCAGTACTTC
TRBD1	TRBV7-2	many	TRBJ2-7	CASSLAGGRPYEQYF	TGTGCCAGCAGCTTAGCAGGGGGCAGGCCCTACGAGCAGTACTTC
NA	TRBV5-6	many	TRBJ2-6	CASSLGLAGANVLTF	TGTGCCAGCAGCTTGGGTCTCGCTGGGGCCAACGTCCTGACTTTC
TRBD1	TRBV11-2	many	TRBJ1-2	CASSITGGGYTF	TGTGCCAGCAGCATCACAGGGGGTGGCTACACCTTC
NA	TRBV28	few	TRBJ2-1	CASKGSFSIDEQFF	TGTGCCAGCAAGGGATCCTTTTCGATAGATGAGCAGTTCTTC
NA	TRBV18	few	TRBJ2-3	CASSPGAGNTDTQYF	TGTGCCAGCTCACCAGGGGCAGGGAACACAGATACGCAGTATTTT
NA	TRBV4-3	many	TRBJ1-5	CASSQFWGSSGNQPQHF	TGCGCCAGCAGCCAATTCTGGGGGTCCTCCGGCAATCAGCCCCAGCATTTT
TRBD1	TRBV7-2	many	TRBJ1-2	CASSLGPGQGNGYTF	TGTGCCAGCAGCTTAGGACCGGGACAGGGTAACGGCTACACCTTC
TRBD1	TRBV7-9	few	TRBJ1-2	CASSLAQGNYGYTF	TGTGCCAGCAGCTTGGCACAGGGGAACTATGGCTACACCTTC
TRBD1	TRBV3-1	few	TRBJ2-4	CASSLGTGIIGAKNIQYF	TGTGCCAGCAGCCTCGGGACAGGGATAATTGGAGCCAAAAACATTCAGTACTTC
NA	TRBV12-3/TRBV12-4	many	TRBJ1-1	CASSLRGRGRPEAFF	TGTGCCAGCAGTTTAAGAGGGAGGGGTAGGCCTGAAGCTTTCTTT
NA	TRBV10-3	many	TRBJ2-2	CAIGMVGETGELFF	TGTGCCATCGGGATGGTGGGAGAGACCGGGGAGCTGTTTTTT
TRBD1	TRBV29-1	NA	TRBJ1-1	CSVATRQGKLNTEAFF	TGCAGCGTTGCTACCCGACAGGGAAAATTGAACACTGAAGCTTTCTTT
NA	TRBV19	NA	TRBJ2-7	CASSPTGLFADYEQYF	TGTGCCAGTAGTCCTACGGGTCTTTTTGCTGACTACGAGCAGTACTTC
TRBD1	TRBV6-2/TRBV6-3	few	TRBJ1-6	CASLPQGAYSPLHF	TGTGCCTCGCTTCCTCAGGGGGCATATTCACCCCTCCACTTT
TRBD2	TRBV9	many	TRBJ2-1	CASSVDSGTYNEQFF	TGTGCCAGCAGCGTAGACAGCGGGACTTACAATGAGCAGTTCTTC
NA	TRBV4-1	few	TRBJ2-2	CASSPVAGELFF	TGCGCCAGCAGCCCAGTCGCCGGGGAGCTGTTTTTT
TRBD1	TRBV10-1	few	TRBJ1-5	CASSYRGPSNQPQHF	TGCGCCAGCAGCTACAGGGGGCCGAGCAATCAGCCCCAGCATTTT
NA	TRBV4-2	few	TRBJ1-4	CASSQGQATNEKLFF	TGTGCCAGCAGCCAAGGACAGGCAACTAATGAAAAACTGTTTTTT
TRBD1	TRBV18	NA	TRBJ1-5	CASSLQGKDQPQHF	TGTGCCAGCTCACTACAGGGGAAGGATCAGCCCCAGCATTTT
TRBD1	TRBV7-8	many	TRBJ1-1	CASSSRQGGTEAFF	TGTGCCAGCAGCTCCCGACAGGGTGGCACTGAAGCTTTCTTT
NA	TRBV7-2	many	TRBJ1-1	CASSFSTERSTEAFF	TGTGCCAGCAGCTTCTCGACAGAGAGGAGTACTGAAGCTTTCTTT
NA	TRBV30	few	TRBJ1-1	CAWSLDGTNTEAFF	TGTGCCTGGAGCTTGGACGGGACGAACACTGAAGCTTTCTTT